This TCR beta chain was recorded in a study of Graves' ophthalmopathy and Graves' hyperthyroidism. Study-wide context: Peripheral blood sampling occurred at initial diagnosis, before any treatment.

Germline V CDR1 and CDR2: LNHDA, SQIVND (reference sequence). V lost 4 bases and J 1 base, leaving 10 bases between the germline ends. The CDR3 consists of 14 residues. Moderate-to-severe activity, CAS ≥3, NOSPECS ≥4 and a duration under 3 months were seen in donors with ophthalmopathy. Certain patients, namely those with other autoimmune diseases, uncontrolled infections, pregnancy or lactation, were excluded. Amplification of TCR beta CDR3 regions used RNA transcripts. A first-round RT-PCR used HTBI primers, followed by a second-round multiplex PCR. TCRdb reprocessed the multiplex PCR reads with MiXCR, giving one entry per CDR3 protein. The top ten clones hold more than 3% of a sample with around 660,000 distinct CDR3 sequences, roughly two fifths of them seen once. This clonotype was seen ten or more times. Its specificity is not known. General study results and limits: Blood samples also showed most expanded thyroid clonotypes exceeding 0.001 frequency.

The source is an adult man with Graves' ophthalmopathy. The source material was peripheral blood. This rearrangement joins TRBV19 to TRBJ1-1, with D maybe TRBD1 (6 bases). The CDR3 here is CASSTRQENTEAFF. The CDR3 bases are TGTGCCAGTAGTACCCGACAGGAGAACACTGAAGCTTTCTTT. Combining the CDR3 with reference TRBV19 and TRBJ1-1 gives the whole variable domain DGGITQSPKYLFRKEGQNVTLSCEQNLNHDAMYWYRQDPGQGLRLIYYSQIVNDFQKGDIAEGYSVSREKKESFPLTVTSAQKNPTAFYLCASSTRQENTEAFFGQGTRLTVV.